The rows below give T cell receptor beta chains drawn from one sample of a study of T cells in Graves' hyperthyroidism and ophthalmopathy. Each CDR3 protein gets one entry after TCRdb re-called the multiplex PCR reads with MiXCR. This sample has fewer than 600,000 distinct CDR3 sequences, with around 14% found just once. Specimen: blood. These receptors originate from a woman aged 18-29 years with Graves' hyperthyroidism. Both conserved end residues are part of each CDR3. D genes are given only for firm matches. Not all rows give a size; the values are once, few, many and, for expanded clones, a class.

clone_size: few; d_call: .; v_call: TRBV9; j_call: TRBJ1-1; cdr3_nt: TGTGCCAGCAGCGTAGGGGGGGGCGGGAACACTGAAGCTTTCTTT; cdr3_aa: CASSVGGGGNTEAFF
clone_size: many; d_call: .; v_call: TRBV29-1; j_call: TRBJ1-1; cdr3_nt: TGCAGCGTTGTCCGCTTGAACACTGAAGCTTTCTTT; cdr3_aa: CSVVRLNTEAFF
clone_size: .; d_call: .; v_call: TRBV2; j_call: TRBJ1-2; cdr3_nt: TGTGTCAGCAGTGAGGGGCGACCCTATGGCTACACCTTC; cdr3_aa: CVSSEGRPYGYTF
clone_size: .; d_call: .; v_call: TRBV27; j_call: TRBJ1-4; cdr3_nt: TGTGCCAGCAGTTCTCTAGGGTCTTTGAATGAAAAACTGTTTTTT; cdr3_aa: CASSSLGSLNEKLFF
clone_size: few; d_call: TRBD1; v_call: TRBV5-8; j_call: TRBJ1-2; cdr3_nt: TGTGCCAGCAGCTTAGGGACAGGGGACAGGGTCAGCTATGGCTACACCTTC; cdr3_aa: CASSLGTGDRVSYGYTF
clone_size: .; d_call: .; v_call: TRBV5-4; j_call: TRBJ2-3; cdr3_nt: TGTGCCAGCAGCCGGGACCCGAACCCAGATACGCAGTATTTT; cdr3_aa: CASSRDPNPDTQYF
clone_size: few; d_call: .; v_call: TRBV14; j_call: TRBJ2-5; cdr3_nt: TGTGCCAGCAGCCAAGAAAGGAGGCAGACCCAGTACTTC; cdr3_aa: CASSQERRQTQYF
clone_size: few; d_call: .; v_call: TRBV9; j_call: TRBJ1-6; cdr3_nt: TGTGCCAGCAGCGGATGGGACTCTAATTCACCCCTCCACTTT; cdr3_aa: CASSGWDSNSPLHF
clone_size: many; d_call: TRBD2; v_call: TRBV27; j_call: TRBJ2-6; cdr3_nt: TGTGCCAGCAGCTTTTTTGGGACTAGCGGGTCCCAAGTCAACGTCCTGACTTTC; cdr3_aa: CASSFFGTSGSQVNVLTF
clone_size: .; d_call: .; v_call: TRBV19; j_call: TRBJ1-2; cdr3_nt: TGTGCCAGTACCTTCGGGGGCTCTGGCTACACCTTC; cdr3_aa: CASTFGGSGYTF
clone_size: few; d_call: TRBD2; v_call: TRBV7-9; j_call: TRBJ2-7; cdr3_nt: TGTGCCAGCAGCTTAGCGCAAACTAGCGGGCCCCTCTACGAGCAGTACTTC; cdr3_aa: CASSLAQTSGPLYEQYF
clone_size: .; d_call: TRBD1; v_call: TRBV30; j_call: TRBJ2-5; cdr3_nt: TGTGCCTGGGACCGGGACAGGGGCTTGAGAGAGCAGTACTTC; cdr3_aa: CAWDRDRGLREQYF
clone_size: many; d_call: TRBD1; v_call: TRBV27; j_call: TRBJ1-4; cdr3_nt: TGTGCCAGCAGACGACAGGGAACTAATGAAAAACTGTTTTTT; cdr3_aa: CASRRQGTNEKLFF
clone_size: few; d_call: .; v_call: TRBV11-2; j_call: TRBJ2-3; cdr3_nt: TGTGCCAGCAGCCTACATAGGGCGGCGGGGTCAAGCACAGATACGCAGTATTTT; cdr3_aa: CASSLHRAAGSSTDTQYF
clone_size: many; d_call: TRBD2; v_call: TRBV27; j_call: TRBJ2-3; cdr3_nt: TGTGCCAGCACCATCCTATCTCCGGGACTAGCGATAGCAGATACGCAGTATTTT; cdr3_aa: CASTILSPGLAIADTQYF
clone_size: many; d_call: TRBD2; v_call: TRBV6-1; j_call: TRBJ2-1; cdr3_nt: TGTGCCAGCACCTCGACTAGCGGGATATGGAATGAGCAGTTCTTC; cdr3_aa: CASTSTSGIWNEQFF